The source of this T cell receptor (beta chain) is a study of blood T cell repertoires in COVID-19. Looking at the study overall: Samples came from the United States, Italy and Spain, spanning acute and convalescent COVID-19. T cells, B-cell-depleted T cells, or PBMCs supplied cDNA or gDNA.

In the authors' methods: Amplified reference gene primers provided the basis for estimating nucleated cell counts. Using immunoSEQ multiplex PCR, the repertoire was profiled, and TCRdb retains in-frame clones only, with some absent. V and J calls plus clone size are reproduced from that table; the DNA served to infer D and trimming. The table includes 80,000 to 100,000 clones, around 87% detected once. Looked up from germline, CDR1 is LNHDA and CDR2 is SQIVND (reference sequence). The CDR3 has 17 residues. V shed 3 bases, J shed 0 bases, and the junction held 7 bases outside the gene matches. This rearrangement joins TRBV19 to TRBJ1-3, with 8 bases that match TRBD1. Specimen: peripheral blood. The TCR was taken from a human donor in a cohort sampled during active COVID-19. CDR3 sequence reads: CASSITGGRISGNTIYF. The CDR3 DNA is TGTGCCAGTAGTATCACAGGGGGGCGAATCTCTGGAAACACCATATATTTT.